A single sample is the source of the 21 T cell receptor beta chains below, sequenced in a study of blood T cell repertoires in COVID-19. The assay was immunoSEQ multiplex PCR, and TCRdb's table has in-frame clones only and misses some. The top ten hold roughly 4% of the sample, which has under 300,000 clones, 79% seen once. Specimen: peripheral blood. Receptors were obtained from a woman aged 40-49 years with active or convalescent COVID-19.

V gene TRBV24-1 combines with J gene TRBJ1-5, with unresolved D. The ends were cut back, 9 bases at V and 1 base at J, with 6 bases in the middle. This CDR3 has 12 residues. Germline assignment: CDR1 KGHDR and CDR2 SFDVKD. Written as DNA, the CDR3 is TGTGCCACCTCCCTCAGCAATCAGCCCCAGCATTTT. This encodes CATSLSNQPQHF.

The V gene is TRBV27, the J gene TRBJ2-1, with a tentative D call TRBD2 (5 bases). V dropped 5 bases and J dropped 8 bases, with 13 bases sitting between them. CDR1 and CDR2 (germline): MNHEY, SMNVEV (reference sequence). The CDR3 is made up of 13 amino acids. Here the CDR3 DNA reads TGTGCCAGCAGTGAGGGCCAGCTCGATGAGCAGTTCTTC. Translated, it gives CASSEGQLDEQFF.

This chain connects TRBV7-9 to TRBJ1-5; D is unresolved. The germline CDR1 and CDR2 sequences are SEHNR and FQNEAQ (reference sequence). The CDR3 spans 17 residues. V gave up 1 base and J gave up 3 bases, with 16 bases separating them. The CDR3 nucleotides are TGTGCCAGCAGCTTAGTGGGTGGAGGAAGCGACAATCAGCCCCAGCATTTT. Residues: CASSLVGGGSDNQPQHF. Together with reference TRBV7-9 and TRBJ1-5, the CDR3 gives the full variable domain: DTGVSQNPRHKITKRGQNVTFRCDPISEHNRLYWYRQTLGQGPEFLTYFQNEAQLEKSRLLSDRFSAERPKGSFSTLEIQRTEQGDSAMYLCASSLVGGGSDNQPQHFGDGTRLSIL.

This clone has more than one count but fewer than ten. The rearrangement uses TRBV4-1 and TRBJ1-5; D might be TRBD1 (5 bases). Germline CDR1 is MGHRA and CDR2 is YSYEKL. The CDR3 contains 15 residues. V was trimmed by 4 bases and J by 5 bases, leaving 15 bases between them. DNA of the CDR3: TGCGCCAGCAGCCCACAGGACGGGGGTCATCAGCCCCAGCATTTT. This encodes CASSPQDGGHQPQHF.

V gene TRBV7-3 combines with J gene TRBJ1-2; 8 bases match TRBD1. Germline trimming cut 5 bases from V and 4 bases from J; bases unmatched to any gene: 9. Germline V CDR1 and CDR2: SGHTA, FQGTGA. The CDR3 is 15 amino acids. The CDR3 reads CASSATGQGAYGYTF. CDR3 DNA: TGTGCCAGCAGCGCGACTGGACAGGGAGCCTATGGCTACACCTTC.

The V and J genes are TRBV19 and TRBJ1-1; D is undetermined. V was trimmed by 4 bases and J by 5 bases, leaving 14 bases between them. The germline CDR1 and CDR2 sequences are LNHDA and SQIVND (reference sequence). This CDR3 has 14 amino acids. The chain's CDR3 is CASSNAGTRTEAFF. The CDR3 coding sequence is TGTGCCAGTAGTAACGCCGGAACGAGGACTGAAGCTTTCTTT. Looking up the rest from reference TRBV19 and TRBJ1-1 gives the full variable domain: DGGITQSPKYLFRKEGQNVTLSCEQNLNHDAMYWYRQDPGQGLRLIYYSQIVNDFQKGDIAEGYSVSREKKESFPLTVTSAQKNPTAFYLCASSNAGTRTEAFFGQGTRLTVV.

This rearrangement joins TRBV15 to TRBJ1-2; 8 bases fit TRBD1. This CDR3 comprises 16 residues. Unmatched junction bases numbered 7, after V lost 0 bases and J lost 4 bases. The germline gives CDR1 LNHNV, CDR2 YYDKDF (reference sequence). CDR3 sequence reads: CATSRDRGQGGYGYTF. CDR3 coding DNA: TGTGCCACCAGCAGAGACAGGGGGCAGGGTGGCTATGGCTACACCTTC.

The J gene is TRBJ2-3, the V gene TRBV24-1; D is perhaps TRBD2 (6 bases). The V end was cut by 6 bases, the J end by 3 bases, with 12 bases between. CDR1 is KGHDR, CDR2 SFDVKD, per germline. This CDR3 region has 14 residues. CDR3 bases: TGTGCCACCAGTCTGGGGGGATGGACAGATACGCAGTATTTT. As protein: CATSLGGWTDTQYF.

This clone was seen only once. CDR3 nucleotides: TGTGCCAGCAGTCAAGGGGGATGGGGCGGGGAGCTGTTTTTT. Translating it yields CASSQGGWGGELFF. The rearrangement uses TRBV6-6 and TRBJ2-2; D is perhaps TRBD1 (6 bases). V dropped 5 bases and J dropped 7 bases, with 14 bases sitting between them. Germline CDR1 reads MNHNY; CDR2 reads SVGAGI (reference sequence). The CDR3 covers 14 residues.

V usage is TRBV5-1 and J usage is TRBJ1-3; the D gene is possibly TRBD1 (5 bases). The CDR3 totals 17 residues. The V end lost 0 bases, the J end lost 2 bases, and 15 bases lay between the germline ends. Germline V gives CDR1 SGHRS, CDR2 YFSETQ. CDR3 region: CASSLDGAGKTGNTIYF. In DNA form, the CDR3 reads TGCGCCAGCAGCTTGGATGGGGCAGGGAAGACTGGAAACACCATATATTTT.

This chain links TRBV28 with TRBJ2-2; 14 bases fit TRBD2. Germline CDR1 is MDHEN and CDR2 is SYDVKM. Germline trimming cut 6 bases from V and 6 bases from J; bases unmatched to any gene: 6. This CDR3 is built from 16 residues. The CDR3 region has the DNA TGTGCCAGCAGCCGCGGGACTAGCGGGGGTCCCGGGGAGCTGTTTTTT. Amino acids: CASSRGTSGGPGELFF.

This clone was seen just once. The V and J genes are TRBV11-1 and TRBJ2-2; 8 bases are a match to TRBD2. CDR3 size: 16 residues. Germline V gives CDR1 SGHAT, CDR2 FQDESV (reference sequence). Trimming cost V 3 bases and J 4 bases; bases outside gene matches: 7. The CDR3 loop is CASSLGTRTLTGELFF. For the CDR3, the DNA is TGTGCCAGCAGCTTGGGGACTAGGACCCTCACCGGGGAGCTGTTTTTT.

The V and J genes are TRBV3-1 (or the pseudogene TRBV3-2) and TRBJ1-2; the match to TRBD1 covers 7 bases. The CDR3 runs 15 residues. V gave up 2 bases and J gave up 7 bases; unmatched junction bases: 10. Per germline, CDR1 LGHDT and CDR2 YNNKEL (reference sequence). The CDR3 reads CASSQLSQGTGGYTF. CDR3 sequence (DNA): TGTGCCAGCAGCCAACTGTCACAGGGGACCGGTGGCTACACCTTC.

This chain uses TRBV5-1 with TRBJ2-2; 7 bases agree with TRBD2. The germline V gene has CDR1 SGHRS and CDR2 YFSETQ. The ends lost 9 bases at V and 5 bases at J; junction bases unmatched: 7. This CDR3 has 13 residues. Written as DNA, the CDR3 is TGCGCCACGCGGGGAGGGCAGACCGGGGAGCTGTTTTTT. Translation: CATRGGQTGELFF.

V is TRBV23-1 and J is TRBJ2-5; no clear D gene. TRBV23-1 is known as an ORF, though its function is uncertain. Between the trimmed V and J ends, which lost 0 bases and 7 bases, there was a span of 12 bases. The CDR3 length is 14 residues. The CDR3 bases are TGCGCCAGCAGTCAATCGGGCCGGCCAGGGACCCAGTACTTC. It yields the protein CASSQSGRPGTQYF.

The chain carries TRBV6-5 and TRBJ1-4; 7 bases match TRBD1. This CDR3 is built from 15 residues. CDR1 and CDR2 from the germline V gene are MNHEY and SVGAGI. V gave up 5 bases and J gave up 6 bases; unmatched junction bases: 9. The CDR3 DNA follows: TGTGCCAGCAGTATCCGGGACAGCTCAGATGAAAAACTGTTTTTT. This translates into CASSIRDSSDEKLFF.

The rearrangement uses TRBV5-4 and TRBJ1-5; D is unclear. The CDR3 is 13 residues long. The ends were cut back, 0 bases at V and 6 bases at J, with 7 bases in the middle. Germline CDR1 is SGHNT and CDR2 is YYREEE (reference sequence). As DNA, the CDR3 is TGTGCCAGCAGCTTGGAGTCGGGTCAGCCCCAGCATTTT. Its translation is CASSLESGQPQHF.

The chain carries TRBV28 and TRBJ1-5; 9 positions agree with TRBD1. This CDR3 has 14 amino acids. The germline CDR1 and CDR2 sequences are MDHEN and SYDVKM. V trimming: 6 bases; J trimming: 4 bases; junction bases outside the gene matches: 4. The CDR3: CASSLDRGNQPQHF. The CDR3 DNA reads as TGTGCCAGCAGCCTTGACAGGGGGAATCAGCCCCAGCATTTT.

This chain connects TRBV27 to TRBJ1-5; tentative D call: TRBD1 (6 bases). Trimming stripped 4 bases from V and 5 bases from J, with 12 bases between. The CDR3 has 14 residues. Germline assignment: CDR1 MNHEY and CDR2 SMNVEV (reference sequence). The CDR3 nucleotides read TGTGCCAGCAGTTCCAGGGGAGTAGATCAGCCCCAGCATTTT. Its translation is CASSSRGVDQPQHF.

The rearrangement uses TRBV3-1 (or the pseudogene TRBV3-2) and TRBJ1-1; possibly TRBD1 for D (6 bases). Germline V lookup: CDR1 LGHDT, CDR2 YNNKEL (reference sequence). The V and J ends lost 2 bases and 6 bases respectively, with 16 bases between them. The CDR3 runs 15 residues. In nucleotides, the CDR3 is TGTGCCAGCAGCCAAAGGGCCGGGACATTGGCTGAAGCTTTCTTT. Protein sequence: CASSQRAGTLAEAFF.

The J gene is TRBJ1-1, the V gene TRBV2; 9 bases align to TRBD1. The V and J ends lost 1 base and 1 base, in that order; junction bases with no gene match: 1. Germline V lookup: CDR1 SNHLY, CDR2 FYNNEI. This CDR3 region has 15 residues. The CDR3 loop is CASSEDRGRNTEAFF. The DNA of the CDR3 is TGTGCCAGCAGTGAAGACAGGGGGCGGAACACTGAAGCTTTCTTT. The variable domain in full, completed from reference TRBV2 and TRBJ1-1, reads EPEVTQTPSHQVTQMGQEVILRCVPISNHLYFYWYRQILGQKVEFLVSFYNNEISEKSEIFDDQFSVERPDGSNFTLKIRSTKLEDSAMYFCASSEDRGRNTEAFFGQGTRLTVV.